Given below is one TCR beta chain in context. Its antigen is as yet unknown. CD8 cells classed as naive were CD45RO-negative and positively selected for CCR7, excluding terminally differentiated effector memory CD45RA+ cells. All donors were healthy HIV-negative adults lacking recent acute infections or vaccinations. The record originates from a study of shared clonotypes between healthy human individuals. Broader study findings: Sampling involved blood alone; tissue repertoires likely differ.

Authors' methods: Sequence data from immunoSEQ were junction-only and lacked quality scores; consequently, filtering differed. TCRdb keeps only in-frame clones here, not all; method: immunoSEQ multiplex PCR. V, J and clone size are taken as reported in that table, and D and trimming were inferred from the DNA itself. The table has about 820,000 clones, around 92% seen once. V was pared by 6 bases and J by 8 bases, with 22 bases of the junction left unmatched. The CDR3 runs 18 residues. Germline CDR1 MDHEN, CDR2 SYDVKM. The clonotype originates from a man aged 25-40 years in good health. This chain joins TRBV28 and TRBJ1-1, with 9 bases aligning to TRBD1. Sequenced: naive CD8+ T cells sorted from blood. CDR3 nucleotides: TGTGCCAGCAGAACTTCCGGGACAGGGATGATATTCGGCCTGGAAGCTTTCTTT. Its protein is CASRTSGTGMIFGLEAFF.